The 15 T cell receptor beta chains listed next were all sequenced from one sample in a study of cytomegalovirus exposure and HLA in healthy donors. Primers: 60 Vbeta forward and 13 Jbeta reverse. Profiling relied on immunoSEQ multiplex PCR, and the TCRdb table lists in-frame clones only, not all of them. The sample contains 200,000 or so clones, around 83% of which appear only once. Sequencing input: PBMCs. The source of these receptors is a woman aged 45 to 65 in good health and CMV-seropositive.

CDR3 region: CASSQAQGHLNTGELFF. The CDR3, as DNA: TGCGCCAGCAGCCAAGCCCAGGGCCATCTAAACACCGGGGAGCTGTTTTTT. This chain joins TRBV4-3 and TRBJ2-2, with D perhaps matching TRBD1 (5 bases). Germline CDR1 and CDR2: LGHNA and YSLEER. Deletions cut 1 base from V and 2 bases from J, with 14 bases between. The CDR3 covers 17 residues.

J is TRBJ2-3 and V is TRBV30; 7 positions agree with TRBD2. CDR1 and CDR2 from the germline V gene are GTSNPN and SVGIG (reference sequence). The V and J ends lost 0 bases and 2 bases, in that order; junction bases with no gene match: 5. The CDR3 covers 15 residues. The CDR3 DNA follows: TGTGCCTGGAGTGTAGGTCTAGCGGACACAGATACGCAGTATTTT. Its translation is CAWSVGLADTDTQYF.

The chain combines TRBV5-1 with TRBJ2-3; 11 bases agree with TRBD2. Germline-derived CDR1 and CDR2 are SGHRS and YFSETQ. V dropped 4 bases and J dropped 3; count of bases not matched to a gene: 7. The CDR3 is 16 amino acids. The CDR3 loop reads CASSTTGLAATDTQYF. The CDR3 DNA reads as TGCGCCAGCAGCACTACGGGACTAGCGGCTACAGATACGCAGTATTTT. Complete variable domain (other parts from reference TRBV5-1 and TRBJ2-3): KAGVTQTPRYLIKTRGQQVTLSCSPISGHRSVSWYQQTPGQGLQFLFEYFSETQRNKGNFPGRFSGRQFSNSRSEMNVSTLELGDSALYLCASSTTGLAATDTQYFGPGTRLTVL.

V and J are TRBV9 and TRBJ2-7, with a weak D call TRBD2 (5 bases). V lost 0 bases and J 6 bases, leaving 13 bases between the germline ends. Germline V gene data show CDR1 as SGDLS and CDR2 as YYNGEE. This CDR3 is 14 amino acids long. CDR3 nucleotide sequence: TGTGCCAGCAGCGTAGCCCCCGACCGGGGCGAGCAGTACTTC. Protein product: CASSVAPDRGEQYF.

In nucleotides, the CDR3 is TGCGCCAGCAGCCAAGATCCCCACCTGACTAGCTTGGCCAAAAACATTCAGTACTTC. Its protein is CASSQDPHLTSLAKNIQYF. V gene TRBV4-3 combines with J gene TRBJ2-4; the match to TRBD2 covers 7 bases. CDR1 is LGHNA and CDR2 is YSLEER in the germline V gene. This CDR3 comprises 19 residues. V was clipped by 0 bases and J by 1 base; unmatched bases: 12.

The V call is TRBV6-6, the J call TRBJ2-3; no reliable D call. V lost 5 bases and J 5 bases, leaving 20 bases between the germline ends. In germline, CDR1 is MNHNY, CDR2 SVGAGI (reference sequence). There are 16 residues in the CDR3. CDR3 residues: CASSRTRATGVDTQYF. CDR3 nucleotides: TGTGCCAGCAGTCGTACTCGAGCTACTGGAGTAGATACGCAGTATTTT.

This chain links TRBV18 with TRBJ2-6; 7 bases are shared with TRBD1. CDR3 length: 18 residues. CDR1 is KGHSH, CDR2 LQKENI, per germline. V shed 1 base and J 3 bases; nucleotides not matched to a gene: 9. The DNA for the CDR3 is TGTGCCAGCTCACCACTATTAGTAGGGGGCGATGGGGCCAACGTCCTGACTTTC. Protein product: CASSPLLVGGDGANVLTF.

The chain couples TRBV9 to TRBJ2-1, with TRBD2 matching over 8 bases. V was pared by 1 base and J by 0 bases, with 3 bases of the junction left unmatched. This CDR3 region has 16 residues. Germline V lookup: CDR1 SGDLS, CDR2 YYNGEE. The CDR3 region has the DNA TGTGCCAGCAGCGTAATAGCGGGATTCTCCTACAATGAGCAGTTCTTC. Residues: CASSVIAGFSYNEQFF.

In its sample, this clone was seen once. The chain uses TRBV15 and TRBJ1-5; 7 bases match TRBD1. J gave up 3 bases and V 9 bases, and 17 bases lay outside the gene matches. The CDR3 sequence is 17 residues long. CDR1 and CDR2 (germline): LNHNV, YYDKDF (reference sequence). The CDR3 here is CATRRGRTGTSNQPQHF. Written as DNA, the CDR3 is TGTGCCACTCGGAGGGGACGGACAGGTACCTCCAATCAGCCCCAGCATTTT.

The CDR3 DNA follows: TGCGCCAGCAGCCAAGATCATGGGCGGGGGGGCACAGATACGCAGTATTTT. It codes for CASSQDHGRGGTDTQYF. The V call is TRBV4-3, the J call TRBJ2-3, with TRBD2 matching 8 bases. The CDR3 length is 17 residues. Germline V CDR1 and CDR2: LGHNA, YSLEER. Trimming removed 0 bases from V and 1 base from J; junction bases left unmatched: 6.

This chain joins TRBV21-1 and TRBJ2-2; TRBD1 is the table's D call, not checked against the DNA. TRBV21-1 is designated a pseudogene. This CDR3 has 15 amino acids. The CDR3, as DNA: TGTGCCAGCAGCAAAGACAGGTACGGCACCGGGGAGCTGTTTTTT. Translating it yields CASSKDRYGTGELFF.

This chain joins TRBV30 and TRBJ2-7, with TRBD1 matching 9 bases. Germline V CDR1 and CDR2: GTSNPN, SVGIG (reference sequence). The V and J ends lost 3 bases and 5 bases, in that order; junction bases with no gene match: 11. The CDR3 has 15 residues. The chain's CDR3 is CAWRGSTGGKDEQYF. Written as DNA, the CDR3 is TGTGCCTGGAGGGGCTCGACAGGGGGAAAGGACGAGCAGTACTTC. Together with reference TRBV30 and TRBJ2-7, the CDR3 gives the full variable domain: SQTIHQWPATLVQPVGSPLSLECTVEGTSNPNLYWYRQAAGRGLQLLFYSVGIGQISSEVPQNLSASRPQDRQFILSSKKLLLSDSGFYLCAWRGSTGGKDEQYFGPGTRLTVT.

This clone was picked up a small number of times. This chain links TRBV19 with TRBJ2-2; possibly TRBD2 for D (5 bases). The CDR3 extends over 15 amino acids. The V end lost 4 bases, the J end lost 1 base, and 10 bases lay between the germline ends. Germline V gives CDR1 LNHDA, CDR2 SQIVND (reference sequence). The CDR3 here is CASSNRGKNTGELFF. CDR3 coding DNA: TGTGCCAGTAGTAATAGAGGGAAGAACACCGGGGAGCTGTTTTTT.

The chain is built from TRBV6-1 and TRBJ2-3; D is possibly TRBD1 (6 bases). Per germline, CDR1 MNHNS and CDR2 SASEGT. This CDR3 is 14 amino acids long. The V gene lost 8 bases and the J gene lost 0 bases, with 12 bases spanning the gap. The DNA for the CDR3 is TGTGCCAGCTCTTGGACAGCTAGCACAGATACGCAGTATTTT. The encoded protein is CASSWTASTDTQYF.

The CDR3: CASSPRGGHGYTF. In nucleotides, the CDR3 is TGTGCCAGCAGTCCCCGAGGGGGACACGGCTACACCTTC. The J gene is TRBJ1-2, the V gene TRBV6-5; possible D gene TRBD1, 6 bases. With 5 bases removed from V and 8 bases from J, the gap between germline ends came to 15 bases. This CDR3 has 13 amino acids. Germline V gene data show CDR1 as MNHEY and CDR2 as SVGAGI.